The 11 T cell receptor beta chains given below trace back to one sample, sequenced in a study of cytomegalovirus exposure and HLA in healthy donors. Primers included in the PCR were 60 Vbeta and 13 Jbeta primers. This table comes from immunoSEQ multiplex PCR, and its TCRdb copy is limited to in-frame clones, with some not included. The sample includes around 71,000 clones. The sequenced sample was PBMCs. The receptor source for this set is a woman in her 30s in good health and CMV-seronegative.

V gene TRBV5-1 combines with J gene TRBJ2-3; 13 bases map to TRBD2. Trimming cost V 4 bases and J 1 base; bases outside gene matches: 12. The CDR3 covers 19 residues. Germline V gene data show CDR1 as SGHRS and CDR2 as YFSETQ. The CDR3 here is CASSPGLAGEEDGTDTQYF. CDR3 nucleotides: TGCGCCAGCAGCCCCGGACTAGCGGGAGAGGAGGATGGCACAGATACGCAGTATTTT.

The chain is built from TRBV18 and TRBJ2-7; D unclear. Germline lookup yields CDR1 KGHSH and CDR2 LQKENI. V gave up 5 bases and J gave up 3 bases, with 11 bases separating them. The CDR3 is 13 residues long. The CDR3 loop reads CASSSVDIYEQYF. The CDR3 DNA reads TGTGCCAGCTCATCCGTTGACATCTACGAGCAGTACTTC.

The chain couples TRBV28 to TRBJ2-1, with TRBD2 matching 11 bases. Trimming took 5 bases from V and 6 from J; bases not matched to a gene: 9. Germline V lookup: CDR1 MDHEN, CDR2 SYDVKM. CDR3 length equals 16 residues. The chain's CDR3 is CASSPLRTSGRNEQFF. In DNA form, the CDR3 reads TGTGCCAGCAGTCCCCTCAGGACTAGCGGGCGCAATGAGCAGTTCTTC. The whole variable domain, filled in from reference TRBV28 and TRBJ2-1, reads DVKVTQSSRYLVKRTGEKVFLECVQDMDHENMFWYRQDPGLGLRLIYFSYDVKMKEKGDIPEGYSVSREKKERFSLILESASTNQTSMYLCASSPLRTSGRNEQFFGPGTRLTVL.

The chain links TRBV18 to TRBJ2-3; maybe TRBD1 (6 bases). This CDR3 is 14 amino acids long. V shed 4 bases and J shed 6 bases, with 14 bases lying between them. Germline V lookup: CDR1 KGHSH, CDR2 LQKENI. CDR3 coding DNA: TGTGCCAGCTCACTGGGACATTATGGGGATACGCAGTATTTT. Translated: CASSLGHYGDTQYF.

The chain uses TRBV14 and TRBJ2-1; 10 positions agree with TRBD1. Germline trimming cut 1 base from V and 6 bases from J; bases unmatched to any gene: 3. The CDR3 length is 15 residues. Germline CDR1 is SGHDN and CDR2 is FVKESK. The CDR3 DNA follows: TGTGCCAGCAGCCAAGTAAGGACAGGGGGCAATGAGCAGTTCTTC. Translation gives CASSQVRTGGNEQFF.

The V gene is TRBV30, the J gene TRBJ2-4; TRBD1 might be the D (9 bases). The CDR3 consists of 21 residues. Per the germline V gene, CDR1 is GTSNPN and CDR2 is SVGIG (reference sequence). V gave up 0 bases and J gave up 4 bases, with 31 bases separating them. CDR3 sequence reads: CAWSVIWTGVIEREQKNIQYF. The CDR3 bases are TGTGCCTGGAGTGTAATCTGGACAGGGGTAATCGAGCGGGAGCAAAAAAACATTCAGTACTTC. Full variable domain (rest looked up from reference TRBV30 and TRBJ2-4): SQTIHQWPATLVQPVGSPLSLECTVEGTSNPNLYWYRQAAGRGLQLLFYSVGIGQISSEVPQNLSASRPQDRQFILSSKKLLLSDSGFYLCAWSVIWTGVIEREQKNIQYFGAGTRLSVL.

The rearrangement joins TRBV14 to TRBJ1-1; D unresolved. The V end was cut by 0 bases, the J end by 5 bases, with 7 bases between. Germline V gene lookup returns CDR1 SGHDN and CDR2 FVKESK. This CDR3 is 13 amino acids long. Written as DNA, the CDR3 is TGTGCCAGCAGCCAAGAAGAGATTACTGAAGCTTTCTTT. Protein product: CASSQEEITEAFF.

The rearrangement links TRBV4-1 to TRBJ2-7; a possible D gene is TRBD1 (5 bases). V lost 1 base, J lost 2 bases, and 12 bases lay in between. Germline assignment: CDR1 MGHRA and CDR2 YSYEKL. The length of the CDR3 is 15 residues. The CDR3 DNA is TGCGCCAGCAGCCAAGGCCCGACAGTGCCCTACGAGCAGTACTTC. The encoded protein is CASSQGPTVPYEQYF.

V and J are TRBV14 and TRBJ2-6; no reliable D call. CDR3 size: 14 residues. V lost 3 bases and J 4 bases, leaving 7 bases between the germline ends. Germline CDR1 and CDR2: SGHDN and FVKESK. CDR3 coding DNA: TGTGCCAGCAGCCACAGAGGAGGGGCCAACGTCCTGACTTTC. Translating gives CASSHRGGANVLTF.

The chain uses TRBV2 and TRBJ2-7; 10 bases fit TRBD1. CDR1 and CDR2 (germline): SNHLY, FYNNEI. The V gene end was trimmed by 5 bases and the J gene end by 6 bases; junction bases not matched to a gene: 10. There are 15 residues in the CDR3. The CDR3 loop reads CASSYTGTGALEQYF. CDR3 coding DNA: TGTGCCAGCAGTTATACCGGGACAGGGGCCCTCGAGCAGTACTTC.

This chain links TRBV18 with TRBJ1-2, with 11 bases fitting TRBD1. V was pared by 3 bases and J by 4 bases, with 10 bases of the junction left unmatched. The CDR3 runs 17 residues. Germline V gene sequence: CDR1 KGHSH, CDR2 LQKENI. The CDR3 here is CASSPLGTGGAPYGYTF. Here the CDR3 DNA reads TGTGCCAGCTCACCGCTCGGGACAGGGGGGGCCCCCTATGGCTACACCTTC.